This T cell receptor beta chain was captured by sequencing in a study of OX40 agonist ivuxolimab in advanced cancers. Across the whole study: Participants averaged approximately 65 years of age (range about 23 to 79) and were less than 85% male. Study outcomes and limitations: Clonal expansion from baseline to week 6 occurred in both CD4+ and CD8+ T cells. There were, on average, more expanded clones in CD8+ T cells than in CD4+.

CDR3 length: 15 amino acids. Per the germline V gene, CDR1 is SGHRS and CDR2 is YFSETQ. J gave up 5 bases and V 3 bases, and 8 bases lay outside the gene matches. Sequenced by immunoSEQ multiplex PCR; TCRdb stores in-frame clones only, minus some. Seen here are approximately 24,000 clones, approximately 77% observed once, and the top ten hold more than 2%. Concerning this clone itself: What it binds is unknown.

The TCR was taken from an adult with an advanced solid tumor such as melanoma, head and neck, liver or kidney cancer. The chain carries TRBV5-1 and TRBJ2-5; 9 bases map to TRBD1. The specimen comprised CD4+ or CD8+ T cells sorted from blood, sampled in a trial of the OX40 agonist ivuxolimab. The CDR3 protein is CASSWGQGREETQYF. Written as DNA, the CDR3 is TGCGCCAGCAGCTGGGGACAGGGTCGTGAGGAGACCCAGTACTTC.